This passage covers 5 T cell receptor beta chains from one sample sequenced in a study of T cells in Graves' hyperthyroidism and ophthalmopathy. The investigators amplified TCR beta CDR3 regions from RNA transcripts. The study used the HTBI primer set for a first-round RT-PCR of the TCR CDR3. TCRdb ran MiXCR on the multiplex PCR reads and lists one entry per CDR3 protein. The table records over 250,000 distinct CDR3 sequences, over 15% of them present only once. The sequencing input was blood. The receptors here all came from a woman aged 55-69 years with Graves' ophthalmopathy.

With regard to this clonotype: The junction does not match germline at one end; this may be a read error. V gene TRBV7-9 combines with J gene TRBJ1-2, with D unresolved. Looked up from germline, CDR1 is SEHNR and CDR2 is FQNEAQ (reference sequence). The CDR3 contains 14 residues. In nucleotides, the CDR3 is TGTGCCAGCGGCTTAGGGATGGAAGCACTCGGCTACACCTTC. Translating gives CASGLGMEALGYTF. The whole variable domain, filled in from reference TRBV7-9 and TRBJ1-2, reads DTGVSQNPRHKITKRGQNVTFRCDPISEHNRLYWYRQTLGQGPEFLTYFQNEAQLEKSRLLSDRFSAERPKGSFSTLEIQRTEQGDSAMYLCASGLGMEALGYTFGSGTRLTVV.

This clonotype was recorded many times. The CDR3 DNA reads as TGTGCCAGCAGCTTAGCGCCAGGATATAATTCACCCCTCCACTTT. Translation gives CASSLAPGYNSPLHF. The chain employs TRBV11-2 and TRBJ1-6, with D unclear. CDR3 length equals 15 residues. The germline CDR1 and CDR2 sequences are SGHAT and FQNNGV. Trimming shortened V by 1 base and J by 4 bases, and 8 bases separated the two germline ends.

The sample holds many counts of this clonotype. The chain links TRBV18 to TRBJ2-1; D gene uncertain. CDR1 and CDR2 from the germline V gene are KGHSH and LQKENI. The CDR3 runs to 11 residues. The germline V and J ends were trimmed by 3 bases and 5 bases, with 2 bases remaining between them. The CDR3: CASSPNNEQFF. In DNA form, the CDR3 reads TGTGCCAGCTCACCTAACAATGAGCAGTTCTTC.

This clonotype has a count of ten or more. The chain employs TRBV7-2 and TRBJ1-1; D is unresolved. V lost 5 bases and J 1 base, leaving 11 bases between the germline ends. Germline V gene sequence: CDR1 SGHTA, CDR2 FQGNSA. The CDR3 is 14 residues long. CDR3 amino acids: CASSPTNWNTEAFF. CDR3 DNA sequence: TGTGCCAGCAGCCCAACGAATTGGAACACTGAAGCTTTCTTT.

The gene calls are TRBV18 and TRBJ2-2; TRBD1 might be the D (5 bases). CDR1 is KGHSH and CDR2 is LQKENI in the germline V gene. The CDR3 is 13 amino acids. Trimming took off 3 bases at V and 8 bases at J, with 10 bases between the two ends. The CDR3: CASSPPGQGELFF. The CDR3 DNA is TGTGCCAGCTCACCTCCAGGGCAAGGGGAGCTGTTTTTT. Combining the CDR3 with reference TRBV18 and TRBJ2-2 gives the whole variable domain NAGVMQNPRHLVRRRGQEARLRCSPMKGHSHVYWYRQLPEEGLKFMVYLQKENIIDESGMPKERFSAEFPKEGPSILRIQQVVRGDSAAYFCASSPPGQGELFFGEGSRLTVL.